Shown below are 30 T cell receptor beta chains from a single sample sequenced in a study of shared clonotypes between healthy human individuals. The table came from immunoSEQ multiplex PCR; TCRdb's copy has only in-frame clones and leaves some out. The table has about 2.3 million clones, around 93% seen once. Sequencing used naive CD4+ T cells from PBMCs. The subset is: CD45RA+ positively selected. These receptors all come from a young man in good health. Some clones in this sample may be carry-over from other donors' samples.

Note on this clone: This specimen includes other DNA sequences encoding the same CDR3. The J gene is TRBJ1-6, the V gene TRBV30, with D tentatively TRBD1 (6 bases). Trimming removed 5 bases at V and 4 bases at J, with 6 bases between. The CDR3 covers 12 residues. From germline, CDR1 is GTSNPN and CDR2 SVGIG (reference sequence). CDR3 protein: CAWGQYNSPLHF. CDR3 sequence (DNA): TGTGCCTGGGGACAGTATAATTCACCCCTCCACTTT.

A single count supports this clone. The rearrangement uses TRBV7-9 and TRBJ2-7; D not resolved. The CDR3 loop spans 15 amino acids. Germline CDR1 SEHNR, CDR2 FQNEAQ (reference sequence). V lost 6 bases and J lost 5, with 20 bases in between. CDR3 bases: TGTGCCAGCAGTTTCCCCCTGATAGGTCTCAACGAGCAGTACTTC. It yields the protein CASSFPLIGLNEQYF.

The chain carries TRBV10-1 and TRBJ2-7, with D unclear. Per germline, CDR1 WNHNN and CDR2 SYGVQD (reference sequence). Trimming stripped 6 bases from V and 6 bases from J, with 18 bases between. CDR3 length: 14 residues. This chain's CDR3 is CASSESVWGTEQYF. The CDR3 nucleotides read TGCGCCAGCAGCGAAAGCGTATGGGGTACCGAGCAGTACTTC.

The chain recombines TRBV10-3 with TRBJ2-4; TRBD2 might be the D (5 bases). Germline-derived CDR1 and CDR2 are ENHRY and SYGVKD. V was trimmed by 2 bases and J by 4 bases, leaving 9 bases between them. The CDR3 has 14 amino acids. CDR3 coding DNA: TGTGCCATCAGTGAGGAGGGCGTTAAAAACATTCAGTACTTC. Encoded protein: CAISEEGVKNIQYF.

The rearrangement uses TRBV4-2 and TRBJ2-5; TRBD1 matches 8 bases. Germline V gene data show CDR1 as LGHNA and CDR2 as YNFKEQ. J lost 5 bases, V lost 6 bases, and 14 bases had no gene match. The CDR3 loop spans 16 amino acids. In nucleotides, the CDR3 is TGTGCCAGCAGACAGGGAAGGACAGGGAGGATGGAGACCCAGTACTTC. Translation gives CASRQGRTGRMETQYF.

The chain links TRBV11-1 to TRBJ2-3; TRBD2 agrees at 9 bases. CDR1 SGHAT and CDR2 FQDESV come from the germline V gene (reference sequence). Trimming took 1 base from V and 4 from J; bases not matched to a gene: 3. The CDR3 has 15 amino acids. CDR3 residues: CASSLVAGEADTQYF. The CDR3 DNA follows: TGTGCCAGCAGCTTAGTAGCGGGAGAGGCAGATACGCAGTATTTT.

The chain recombines TRBV11-2 with TRBJ2-1, with a tentative D call TRBD2 (6 bases). Germline-derived CDR1 and CDR2 are SGHAT and FQNNGV. V was trimmed by 3 bases and J by 2 bases, leaving 14 bases between them. The CDR3 contains 16 residues. The chain's CDR3 is CASSFGSPGPYNEQFF. CDR3 bases: TGTGCCAGCAGCTTCGGGAGCCCGGGGCCCTACAATGAGCAGTTCTTC. Full variable domain (missing parts from reference TRBV11-2 and TRBJ2-1): EAGVAQSPRYKIIEKRQSVAFWCNPISGHATLYWYQQILGQGPKLLIQFQNNGVVDDSQLPKDRFSAERLKGVDSTLKIQPAKLEDSAVYLCASSFGSPGPYNEQFFGPGTRLTVL.

The chain employs TRBV5-8 and TRBJ2-3; 8 nucleotides agree with TRBD2. Losses at the gene ends were 0 bases for V and 2 bases for J; bases not matched to a gene: 5. Germline V gene data show CDR1 as SGHTS and CDR2 as YDEGEE. CDR3 size: 16 residues. The CDR3 bases are TGTGCCAGCAGCTTGGAGATGACTAGCGTCACAGATACGCAGTATTTT. This codes for CASSLEMTSVTDTQYF. Complete variable domain (other parts from reference TRBV5-8 and TRBJ2-3): EAGVTQSPTHLIKTRGQQATLRCSPISGHTSVYWYQQALGLGLQFLLWYDEGEERNRGNFPPRFSGRQFPNYSSELNVNALELEDSALYLCASSLEMTSVTDTQYFGPGTRLTVL.

Written as DNA, the CDR3 is TGTGCCAGCTCTCAAGGAGGATTGGCCCATGGCTACACCTTC. It codes for CASSQGGLAHGYTF. V is TRBV18 and J is TRBJ1-2; D unresolved. CDR1 KGHSH and CDR2 LQKENI come from the germline V gene. The CDR3 extends over 14 amino acids. Trimming stripped 6 bases from V and 6 bases from J, with 17 bases between.

Here the CDR3 DNA reads TGTGCCAGTAGTCAATCGGGACAGGGTTCTTCTTTCTTT. Protein sequence: CASSQSGQGSSFF. The chain recombines TRBV19 with TRBJ1-1, with 9 bases matching TRBD1. From germline, CDR1 is LNHDA and CDR2 SQIVND (reference sequence). The J segment lost 12 bases and the V segment lost 5 bases, leaving 10 bases of the junction unmatched. The CDR3 sequence is 13 residues long. Together with reference TRBV19 and TRBJ1-1, the CDR3 gives the full variable domain: DGGITQSPKYLFRKEGQNVTLSCEQNLNHDAMYWYRQDPGQGLRLIYYSQIVNDFQKGDIAEGYSVSREKKESFPLTVTSAQKNPTAFYLCASSQSGQGSSFFGQGTRLTVV.

The chain recombines TRBV5-1 with TRBJ2-2; D is uncertain. Germline-derived CDR1 and CDR2 are SGHRS and YFSETQ. V lost 4 bases to trimming and J lost 6 bases, with 7 bases between them. This CDR3 has 12 residues. The CDR3: CASSASSGELFF. CDR3 bases: TGCGCCAGCAGCGCTTCGTCCGGGGAGCTGTTTTTT.

V is TRBV2 and J is TRBJ1-1; D not certain. Germline lookup yields CDR1 SNHLY and CDR2 FYNNEI. This CDR3 spans 13 amino acids. V lost 4 bases to trimming and J lost 7 bases, with 13 bases between them. The CDR3 bases are TGTGCCAGCAGTGGCCAGACCCTTTTTGAAGCTTTCTTT. This codes for CASSGQTLFEAFF.

As concerns this clone: The same CDR3 can be traced to other DNA sequences in this sample. The chain joins TRBV6-6 to TRBJ1-2; D gene uncertain. From germline, CDR1 is MNHNY and CDR2 SVGAGI (reference sequence). V lost 2 bases to trimming and J lost 4 bases, with 8 bases between them. The CDR3 is made up of 13 amino acids. The CDR3 loop is CASSYEGSYGYTF. CDR3 bases: TGTGCCAGCAGTTACGAGGGTTCCTATGGCTACACCTTC.

This clone was seen only once. The chain joins TRBV13 to TRBJ2-2; possibly TRBD1 for D (6 bases). Looked up from germline, CDR1 is PRHDT and CDR2 is FYEKMQ (reference sequence). V lost 5 bases, J lost 0 bases, and 19 bases lay in between. The CDR3 has 18 residues. The CDR3 coding sequence is TGTGCCAGCAGCAGAGGCCAAGCAGGGGTGACGAACACCGGGGAGCTGTTTTTT. Protein sequence: CASSRGQAGVTNTGELFF.

The chain uses TRBV28 and TRBJ1-1; D gene ambiguous. V was trimmed by 3 bases and J by 7 bases, leaving 12 bases between them. Germline V CDR1 and CDR2: MDHEN, SYDVKM. CDR3 size: 13 residues. CDR3 bases: TGTGCCAGCAGTTTGGAGGCAAATAATGAAGCTTTCTTT. Translation gives CASSLEANNEAFF.

This clone was counted a single time. CDR3: CASSLSPRRGDYTF. CDR3 in DNA: TGTGCCAGCAGTTTATCACCTCGGCGAGGGGACTACACCTTC. The rearrangement uses TRBV28 and TRBJ1-2, with D possibly matching TRBD1 (5 bases). V was shortened by 1 base and J by 10 bases, with 16 bases between the two germline ends. Germline CDR1 MDHEN, CDR2 SYDVKM. The CDR3 covers 14 residues.

V usage is TRBV28 and J usage is TRBJ1-5; D unresolved. The V gene lost 6 bases and the J gene lost 6 bases, with 12 bases spanning the gap. The CDR3 spans 13 residues. CDR1 is MDHEN and CDR2 is SYDVKM in the germline V gene. The CDR3 is CASSAGLGQPQHF. The CDR3 DNA reads as TGTGCCAGCAGCGCAGGTTTAGGTCAGCCCCAGCATTTT.

The genes are TRBV29-1 and TRBJ2-1, with 14 bases identical to TRBD2. Looked up from germline, CDR1 is SQVTM and CDR2 is ANQGSEA. This CDR3 comprises 17 residues. Germline trimming cut 6 bases from V and 2 bases from J; bases unmatched to any gene: 9. CDR3 residues: CSVVGLAGGRAYNEQFF. DNA of the CDR3: TGCAGCGTGGTAGGACTAGCGGGAGGTAGGGCCTACAATGAGCAGTTCTTC.

The chain couples TRBV28 to TRBJ1-2; D is perhaps TRBD1 (5 bases). The CDR3 loop spans 12 amino acids. Germline V gene lookup returns CDR1 MDHEN and CDR2 SYDVKM. V lost 8 bases and J 6 bases, leaving 13 bases between the germline ends. The CDR3 DNA reads as TGTGCCAGCCAGGGAGGGGTGGATGGCTACACCTTC. Translated: CASQGGVDGYTF.

The J gene is TRBJ1-3, the V gene TRBV4-3, with no clear D. V was cut by 0 bases and J by 4 bases, with 19 bases left in between. Germline values: CDR1 LGHNA, CDR2 YSLEER. The CDR3 runs to 18 residues. The CDR3 spells CASSQDRFGVRYGNTIYF. The CDR3, as DNA: TGCGCCAGCAGCCAAGATAGGTTCGGGGTTCGGTACGGAAACACCATATATTTT.

A remark on this clone: In the same sample, other DNA sequences code for this CDR3. The rearrangement uses TRBV19 and TRBJ2-7; 10 bases are shared with TRBD1. After removal of 5 bases from V and 2 bases from J, the junction contained 3 bases not matched to a gene. This CDR3 contains 14 residues. The germline gives CDR1 LNHDA, CDR2 SQIVND (reference sequence). The CDR3: CASSEDRGPYEQYF. The CDR3 region has the DNA TGTGCCAGTAGTGAAGACAGGGGGCCCTACGAGCAGTACTTC.

This rearrangement joins TRBV29-1 to TRBJ2-5; perhaps D is TRBD1 or TRBD2 (6 bases each). This CDR3 comprises 12 residues. Trimming took 5 bases from V and 4 from J, leaving 11 bases between them. The V gene's germline CDR1 is SQVTM and CDR2 ANQGSEA. DNA for the CDR3: TGCAGCGTTCGGAAGGGGGGAGAGACCCAGTACTTC. Its protein product is CSVRKGGETQYF.

Concerning this clone: Distinct nucleotide sequences in the sample also encode this CDR3. The rearrangement joins TRBV5-1 to TRBJ2-1, with D tentatively TRBD2 (5 bases). Germline lookup yields CDR1 SGHRS and CDR2 YFSETQ. Trimming removed 0 bases from V and 4 bases from J, with 8 bases in between. This CDR3 is built from 14 residues. CDR3: CASSLDPGYNEQFF. CDR3 sequence (DNA): TGCGCCAGCAGCTTGGACCCGGGGTACAATGAGCAGTTCTTC. The variable domain in full, completed from reference TRBV5-1 and TRBJ2-1, reads KAGVTQTPRYLIKTRGQQVTLSCSPISGHRSVSWYQQTPGQGLQFLFEYFSETQRNKGNFPGRFSGRQFSNSRSEMNVSTLELGDSALYLCASSLDPGYNEQFFGPGTRLTVL.

This chain connects TRBV7-9 to TRBJ2-7, with a tentative D call TRBD1 (6 bases). The length of the CDR3 is 14 residues. In germline, CDR1 is SEHNR, CDR2 FQNEAQ (reference sequence). V was cut by 5 bases and J by 0 bases, with 11 bases left in between. CDR3 DNA sequence: TGTGCCAGCAGCCCAGGACAGAGCTCCTACGAGCAGTACTTC. It encodes CASSPGQSSYEQYF.

CDR3 DNA sequence: TGTGCCAGCAAGCAGGGGGATGTCGATACGCAGTATTTT. This sequence encodes CASKQGDVDTQYF. The V and J genes are TRBV28 and TRBJ2-3, with 7 bases lining up with TRBD1. With 7 bases clipped from V and 6 bases from J, the junction kept 7 bases outside the gene matches. The CDR3 runs to 13 residues. Germline CDR1 and CDR2: MDHEN and SYDVKM.

V and J are TRBV21-1 and TRBJ1-5; the table's D call, TRBD1, was not checked against the DNA. TRBV21-1 is recorded as a pseudogene. This CDR3 has 15 residues. This CDR3 reads CASSRYRVRNQPQHF. The CDR3 coding sequence is TGTGCCAGCAGCAGATACAGGGTAAGAAATCAGCCCCAGCATTTT.

In the case of this clone: The sample carries other DNA sequences with the same CDR3. This chain connects TRBV19 to TRBJ2-3, with 13 bases fitting TRBD2. The CDR3 has 15 amino acids. V shed 6 bases, J shed 3 bases, and the junction held 3 bases outside the gene matches. In germline, CDR1 is LNHDA, CDR2 SQIVND (reference sequence). The CDR3 nucleotides are TGTGCCAGTAGCCCGGGACTAGCGGGGACAGATACGCAGTATTTT. It codes for CASSPGLAGTDTQYF.

The V gene is TRBV9, the J gene TRBJ2-1; TRBD2 matches at 10 bases. V trimming: 4 bases; J trimming: 10 bases; junction bases outside the gene matches: 14. The CDR3 is 16 residues long. Germline V gene data show CDR1 as SGDLS and CDR2 as YYNGEE. CDR3 residues: CASSPRRAGGALEQFF. The CDR3 bases are TGTGCCAGCAGCCCCCGTCGAGCGGGAGGGGCCCTGGAGCAGTTCTTC.

The V gene is TRBV15, the J gene TRBJ2-1; 9 nucleotides match TRBD2. Germline CDR1 and CDR2: LNHNV and YYDKDF (reference sequence). The length of the CDR3 is 18 residues. Losses at the gene ends were 0 bases for V and 8 bases for J; bases not matched to a gene: 14. CDR3 sequence (DNA): TGTGCCACCAGCAGAGATCGGGCTAGCGGGAAAGGGCGCGATGAGCAGTTCTTC. Its translation: CATSRDRASGKGRDEQFF. Complete variable domain (other parts from reference TRBV15 and TRBJ2-1): DAMVIQNPRYQVTQFGKPVTLSCSQTLNHNVMYWYQQKSSQAPKLLFHYYDKDFNNEADTPDNFQSRRPNTSFCFLDIRSPGLGDTAMYLCATSRDRASGKGRDEQFFGPGTRLTVL.

The rearrangement joins TRBV9 to TRBJ2-1, with D maybe TRBD2 (5 bases). The CDR3 contains 15 residues. Germline CDR1 is SGDLS and CDR2 is YYNGEE. Trimming left V 1 base short and J 0 bases short, with 8 bases between. CDR3 protein: CASSVISASYNEQFF. The CDR3 region has the DNA TGTGCCAGCAGCGTAATTAGCGCCTCCTACAATGAGCAGTTCTTC.